This TCR beta chain was sequenced during a study of CD8 T cells in Susac syndrome. Background on the study: Susac syndrome patients were untreated, on corticosteroids with some adding intravenous immunoglobulin, or on intravenous immunoglobulin only.

Blood CD8+ and CD4+ T cells underwent high-throughput TCR beta sequencing. Purification of the CD8+ and CD4+ T cells relied on negative isolation, and TEMRA cells underwent FACS enrichment. This clonotype appeared once. Random hexamers served to reverse transcribe roughly 0.45 to 1 ug RNA. The immunoSEQ assay covered 54 Vbeta and 13 Jbeta segments for CDR3. One entry per CDR3 protein results from TCRdb running MiXCR on the immunoSEQ multiplex PCR reads. The sample contains approximately 190,000 distinct CDR3 sequences, approximately 94% of which appear only once. Sequenced sample: CD4+ T cells from PBMCs. The origin of this receptor is a human donor with Susac syndrome.

The CDR3 DNA sequence: TGTGCCAGCAGCCCCGTCCGGGGCAGACTCTACGAGCAGTACTTC. This translates into CASSPVRGRLYEQYF. This chain links TRBV3-1 with TRBJ2-7; D may correspond to TRBD1 or TRBD2 (5 bases each). CDR3 length equals 15 residues. Looked up from germline, CDR1 is LGHDT and CDR2 is YNNKEL (reference sequence). Trimming stripped 4 bases from V and 3 bases from J, with 16 bases between.